This TCR beta chain was recovered during a study of memory CD4+ T cells and cytomegalovirus serostatus. Produced via immunoSEQ multiplex PCR; TCRdb's table is partial and in-frame only. The sample lists 54,000 or so clones, about 81% occurring once. The CDR3 sequence is 15 residues long. CDR1 MDHEN and CDR2 SYDVKM come from the germline V gene. V dropped 3 bases and J dropped 4 bases, with 16 bases sitting between them. The sort gate was single viable CD3+CD4+CD8-CD45RO+ cells for memory CD4+ T cells. Donors' CMV status reflects serum IgG against pp150, pp28, p38, p52. Sequenced material: memory CD4+ T cells from blood. The chain combines TRBV28 with TRBJ2-7; possibly TRBD2 for D (5 bases). The receptor was isolated from an adult in good health and CMV-seronegative. CDR3 region: CASSFRGKILYEQYF. The CDR3 DNA sequence: TGTGCCAGCAGTTTTCGAGGGAAGATTCTTTACGAGCAGTACTTC.